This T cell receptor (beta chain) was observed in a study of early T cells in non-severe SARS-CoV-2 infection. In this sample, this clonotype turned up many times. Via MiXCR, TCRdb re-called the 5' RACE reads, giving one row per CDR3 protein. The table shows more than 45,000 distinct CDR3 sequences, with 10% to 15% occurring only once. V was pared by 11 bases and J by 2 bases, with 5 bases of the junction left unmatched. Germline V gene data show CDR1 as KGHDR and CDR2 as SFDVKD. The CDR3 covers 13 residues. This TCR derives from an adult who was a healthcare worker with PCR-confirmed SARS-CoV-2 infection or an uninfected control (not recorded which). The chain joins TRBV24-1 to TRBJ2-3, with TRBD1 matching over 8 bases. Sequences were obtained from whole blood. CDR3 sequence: CASQQGDTDTQYF. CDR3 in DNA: TGTGCCAGTCAACAGGGGGACACAGATACGCAGTATTTT.